The rows below give T cell receptor beta chains drawn from one sample of a study of shared clonotypes between healthy human individuals. This table comes from immunoSEQ multiplex PCR, and its TCRdb copy is limited to in-frame clones, with some not included. The sample lists 450,000 to 650,000 clones; around three quarters were seen once. Specimen: PBMCs. Receptors were obtained from a woman in her 40s in good health. Some clones in this sample may be carry-over from other donors' samples. The CDR3 runs from the conserved cysteine through the conserved F or W.

CDR3aa,v_gene,j_gene
CASSLGSPSGEYEQYF,TRBV28,TRBJ2-7
CASSDWGGGVRLFF,TRBV2,TRBJ1-4
CAWEPWGSGTNEQFF,TRBV30,TRBJ2-1
CASSRRQGATDTQYF,TRBV13,TRBJ2-3
CASSIASMRESTGELFF,TRBV19,TRBJ2-2
CASSRTSGGETQYF,TRBV5-1,TRBJ2-5
CASSPPLTYEQYF,TRBV7-2,TRBJ2-7
CASSIGLAGAMIGYEQFF,TRBV19,TRBJ2-1
CASSGLAGGYEQYF,TRBV19,TRBJ2-7
CASSSRQGLSGNTIYF,TRBV13,TRBJ1-3
CASSESVSASYEQYF,TRBV11-2,TRBJ2-7
CAWSVTGTSSNQPQHF,TRBV30,TRBJ1-5
CAIRALTTGNTEAFF,TRBV10-3,TRBJ1-1
CASSQYGGGADTQYF,TRBV11-2,TRBJ2-3